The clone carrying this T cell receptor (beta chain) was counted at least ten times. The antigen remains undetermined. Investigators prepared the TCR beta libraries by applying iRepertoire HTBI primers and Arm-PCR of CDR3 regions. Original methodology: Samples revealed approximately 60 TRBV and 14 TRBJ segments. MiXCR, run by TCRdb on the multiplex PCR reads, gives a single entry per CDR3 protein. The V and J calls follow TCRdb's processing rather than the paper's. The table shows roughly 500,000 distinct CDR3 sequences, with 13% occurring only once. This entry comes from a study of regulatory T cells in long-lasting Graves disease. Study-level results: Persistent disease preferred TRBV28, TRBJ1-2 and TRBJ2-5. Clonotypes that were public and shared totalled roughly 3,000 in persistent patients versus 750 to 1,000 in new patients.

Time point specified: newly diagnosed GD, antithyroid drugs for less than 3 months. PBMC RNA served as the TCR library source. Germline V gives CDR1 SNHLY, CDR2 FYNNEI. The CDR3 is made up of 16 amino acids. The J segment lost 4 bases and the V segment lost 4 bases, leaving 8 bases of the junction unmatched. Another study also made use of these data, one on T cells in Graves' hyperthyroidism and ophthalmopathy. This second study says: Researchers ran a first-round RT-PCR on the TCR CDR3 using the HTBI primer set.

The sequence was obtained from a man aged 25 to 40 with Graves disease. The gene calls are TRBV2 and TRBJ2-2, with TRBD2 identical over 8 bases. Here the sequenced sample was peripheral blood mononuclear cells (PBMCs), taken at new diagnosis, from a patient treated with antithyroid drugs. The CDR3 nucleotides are TGTGCCAGCAGTGCCCCGGGACTAGGGGGCACCGGGGAGCTGTTTTTT. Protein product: CASSAPGLGGTGELFF.